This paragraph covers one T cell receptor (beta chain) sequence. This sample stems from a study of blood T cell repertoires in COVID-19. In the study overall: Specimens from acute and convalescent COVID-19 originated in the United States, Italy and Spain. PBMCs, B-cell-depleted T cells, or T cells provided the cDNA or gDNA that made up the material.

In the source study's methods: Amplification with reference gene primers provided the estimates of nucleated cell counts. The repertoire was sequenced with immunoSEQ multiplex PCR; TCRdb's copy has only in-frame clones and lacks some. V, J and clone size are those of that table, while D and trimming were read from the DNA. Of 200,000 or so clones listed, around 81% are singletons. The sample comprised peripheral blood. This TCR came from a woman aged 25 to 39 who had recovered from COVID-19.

The chain's CDR3 is CASSPVDRENSPLHF. CDR3 coding DNA: TGTGCCAGCTCCCCTGTGGACAGGGAAAATTCACCCCTCCACTTT. This chain links TRBV18 with TRBJ1-6, with 8 bases identical to TRBD1. From germline, CDR1 is KGHSH and CDR2 LQKENI. The CDR3 is made up of 15 amino acids. V trimming: 6 bases; J trimming: 7 bases; junction bases outside the gene matches: 8.